One sample yielded the 30 T cell receptor beta chains listed below, sequenced in a study of human T cells and chemical hapten exposure. TCRdb re-analysed the RACE reads in MiXCR, keeping a single row per CDR3 protein. The repertoire holds 100,000 or so distinct CDR3 sequences, with about 9.6% as singletons. This sample's time point: patch test 2, 6 weeks after DPC sensitization. Regarding treatment: therapeutic diphenylcyclopropenone sensitization with weekly scalp DPC. The material was whole blood, obtained in connection with sensitization to the hapten diphenylcyclopropenone (DPC). The source of these receptors is a woman between 40 and 50 years old with alopecia areata. Some clones in this sample may be carry-over from other donors' samples.

This chain joins TRBV15 and TRBJ1-5; D gene uncertain. Trimming removed 4 bases at V and 0 bases at J, with 7 bases between. The CDR3 has 14 residues. Per the germline V gene, CDR1 is LNHNV and CDR2 is YYDKDF (reference sequence). As DNA, the CDR3 is TGTGCCACCAGCACCCTGATTAGCAATCAGCCCCAGCATTTT. Residues: CATSTLISNQPQHF.

This clonotype was detected a few times. The gene calls are TRBV18 and TRBJ1-1; possibly TRBD1 for D (5 bases). Germline V gene sequence: CDR1 KGHSH, CDR2 LQKENI. The V gene lost 1 base and the J gene lost 1 base, with 10 bases spanning the gap. CDR3 size: 15 residues. In DNA form, the CDR3 reads TGTGCCAGCTCACCACTTGCCGGGACGAACACTGAAGCTTTCTTT. It yields the protein CASSPLAGTNTEAFF.

This clonotype was observed at least ten times. The chain combines TRBV24-1 with TRBJ1-1, with D possibly matching TRBD1 (5 bases). This CDR3 is 11 amino acids long. CDR1 and CDR2 from the germline V gene are KGHDR and SFDVKD. V was cut by 3 bases and J by 10 bases, with 8 bases left in between. The CDR3 reads CATSDRGRAFF. The CDR3 nucleotides are TGTGCCACCAGTGATCGGGGGAGAGCTTTCTTT.

This clonotype was picked up many times. J is TRBJ2-7 and V is TRBV7-6, with 8 nucleotides matching TRBD2. The V gene's germline CDR1 is SGHVS and CDR2 FNYEAQ. The CDR3 sequence is 15 residues long. Trimming removed 1 base from V and 2 bases from J; junction bases left unmatched: 4. This CDR3 is CASSLDSGTPYEQYF. The CDR3 coding sequence is TGTGCCAGCAGCTTAGATAGCGGGACCCCCTACGAGCAGTACTTC. Based on the CDR3 plus reference TRBV7-6 and TRBJ2-7, the full variable domain is GAGVSQSPRYKVTKRGQDVALRCDPISGHVSLYWYRQALGQGPEFLTYFNYEAQQDKSGLPNDRFSAERPEGSISTLTIQRTEQRDSAMYRCASSLDSGTPYEQYFGPGTRLTVT.

The V and J genes are TRBV7-2 and TRBJ2-6, with a weak D call TRBD2 (5 bases). The CDR3 covers 17 residues. Germline V lookup: CDR1 SGHTA, CDR2 FQGNSA. V lost 1 base, J lost 4 bases, and 14 bases lay in between. CDR3 sequence: CASSLEGAGRGANVLTF. The CDR3 DNA reads TGTGCCAGCAGCTTAGAGGGTGCGGGCCGCGGGGCCAACGTCCTGACTTTC.

This clonotype was observed at least ten times. The CDR3 region is CASSPISLVTGELFF. The DNA of the CDR3 is TGTGCCAGCAGCCCAATTTCATTGGTCACCGGGGAGCTGTTTTTT. The chain has TRBV12-1 and TRBJ2-2. TRBV12-1 is reported as a pseudogene. The CDR3 has 15 residues.

In this sample, this clonotype turned up a few times. The V gene is TRBV12-3 or TRBV12-4, the J gene TRBJ2-1, with 8 bases identical to TRBD2. The CDR3 runs to 14 residues. V was clipped by 5 bases and J by 7 bases; unmatched bases: 7. CDR3 bases: TGTGCCAGCAGTCCGGGAGGGCCAAGGAATGAGCAGTTCTTC. Amino acids: CASSPGGPRNEQFF.

For the CDR3, the DNA is TGTGCCAGCAGTTTAAATACAGGGGTAAACTATGGCTACACCTTC. Amino acid sequence: CASSLNTGVNYGYTF. V and J are TRBV28 and TRBJ1-2; 7 positions agree with TRBD1. The CDR3 loop spans 15 amino acids. Per the germline V gene, CDR1 is MDHEN and CDR2 is SYDVKM. V shed 2 bases and J 2 bases; nucleotides not matched to a gene: 5.

The V gene is TRBV5-1, the J gene TRBJ2-7, with 7 positions matching TRBD2. This CDR3 has 14 amino acids. Germline V gene lookup returns CDR1 SGHRS and CDR2 YFSETQ. The J segment lost 6 bases and the V segment lost 0 bases, leaving 6 bases of the junction unmatched. CDR3 DNA: TGCGCCAGCAGCTTGGCAGCGGGACTGCCCGAGCAGTACTTC. Translating it yields CASSLAAGLPEQYF.

In its sample, this clonotype was seen many times. This chain uses TRBV12-3 or TRBV12-4 with TRBJ1-1, with TRBD1 as a possible D gene (5 bases). Trimming removed 7 bases from V and 1 base from J, with 13 bases in between. This CDR3 has 14 amino acids. CDR3 sequence: CASIPGGSNTEAFF. DNA for the CDR3: TGTGCCAGCATCCCTGGGGGATCGAACACTGAAGCTTTCTTT.

The sample holds a few counts of this clonotype. The chain carries TRBV6-2 or TRBV6-3 and TRBJ1-5, with 8 bases aligning to TRBD1. The junction had 5 bases not matched to a gene; V was cut back by 0 bases and J by 7 bases. CDR1 is MNHEY and CDR2 is SVGEGT in the germline V gene. The CDR3 contains 15 residues. In DNA, the CDR3 is TGTGCCAGCAGTTACTCGGACAGGGAGAAACAGCCCCAGCATTTT. Protein sequence: CASSYSDREKQPQHF.

This clonotype appeared a few times. This chain joins TRBV6-1 and TRBJ2-7; no clear D. The ends were cut back, 2 bases at V and 1 base at J, with 12 bases in the middle. CDR1 MNHNS and CDR2 SASEGT come from the germline V gene. The CDR3 extends over 15 amino acids. CDR3 loop: CASSEPRGLSYEQYF. CDR3 bases: TGTGCCAGCAGTGAACCCCGCGGATTATCCTACGAGCAGTACTTC.

This clonotype showed up just a few times. CDR3 amino acids: CASNSRPRHEQYF. In nucleotides, the CDR3 is TGTGCCAGCAACAGCCGACCCCGCCACGAGCAGTACTTC. The rearrangement uses TRBV12-3 or TRBV12-4 and TRBJ2-7; unclear D gene. V was cut by 7 bases and J by 5 bases, with 15 bases left in between. The CDR3 spans 13 residues.

Ten or more counts support this clonotype. This chain joins TRBV6-2 or TRBV6-3 and TRBJ2-1; D is ambiguous. This CDR3 comprises 12 residues. Between the trimmed V and J ends, which lost 0 bases and 8 bases, there was a span of 5 bases. Germline CDR1 reads MNHEY; CDR2 reads SVGEGT. This CDR3 reads CASSYSVHEQFF. CDR3 DNA: TGTGCCAGCAGTTACTCAGTCCATGAGCAGTTCTTC.

This clonotype was observed a handful of times. The CDR3 is CASSPHPPGGTEAFF. The CDR3 region has the DNA TGTGCCAGCAGCCCACACCCCCCCGGTGGCACTGAAGCTTTCTTT. The chain combines TRBV11-2 with TRBJ1-1; D uncertain. V was trimmed by 5 bases and J by 4 bases, leaving 17 bases between them. The CDR3 has 15 residues. Germline-derived CDR1 and CDR2 are SGHAT and FQNNGV.

CDR3 region: CASTAGLTEAFF. The DNA for the CDR3 is TGTGCCAGCACCGCAGGGCTTACTGAAGCTTTCTTT. The chain links TRBV28 to TRBJ1-1; a weak D match, TRBD1 (5 bases). CDR1 is MDHEN and CDR2 is SYDVKM in the germline V gene. V lost 7 bases, J lost 5 bases, and 11 bases lay in between. This CDR3 spans 12 amino acids.

V usage is TRBV15 and J usage is TRBJ1-5; tentatively, D is TRBD1 (6 bases). The CDR3 loop spans 14 amino acids. CDR1 is LNHNV, CDR2 YYDKDF, per germline (reference sequence). The germline V and J ends were trimmed by 1 base and 4 bases, with 8 bases remaining between them. CDR3 DNA sequence: TGTGCCACCAGCAGAGCAGGGGTAAATCAGCCCCAGCATTTT. Protein product: CATSRAGVNQPQHF.

This clonotype showed up just a few times. The chain is built from TRBV6-5 and TRBJ1-3, with D tentatively TRBD1 (5 bases). The germline V and J ends were trimmed by 0 bases and 4 bases, with 13 bases remaining between them. This CDR3 has 16 residues. Per germline, CDR1 MNHEY and CDR2 SVGAGI. CDR3 amino acids: CASSYSKTAAGNTIYF. The CDR3, as DNA: TGTGCCAGCAGTTACTCGAAGACAGCGGCCGGAAACACCATATATTTT.

Many counts were recorded for this clonotype. The DNA of the CDR3 is TGTGCCAGCAGTTACACCGGGAGTGGGGGCACTGAAGCTTTCTTT. Its translation is CASSYTGSGGTEAFF. The rearrangement links TRBV6-5 to TRBJ1-1, with D possibly TRBD1 on 5 matching bases. With 2 bases removed from V and 4 bases from J, the gap between germline ends came to 14 bases. In germline, CDR1 is MNHEY, CDR2 SVGAGI. This CDR3 is 15 amino acids long.

This clonotype appeared a few times. The chain recombines TRBV6-4 with TRBJ2-2; D not resolved. CDR3 length: 13 residues. Trimming cost V 6 bases and J 0 bases, with 5 bases left between them. CDR1 and CDR2 (germline): MRHNA, SNTAGT. The CDR3 here is CASRAANTGELFF. Here the CDR3 DNA reads TGTGCCAGCAGAGCCGCGAACACCGGGGAGCTGTTTTTT.

In its sample, this clonotype was seen many times. The gene calls are TRBV7-8 and TRBJ2-2; D call uncertain. The CDR3 sequence is 12 residues long. Germline V gene lookup returns CDR1 SGHVS and CDR2 FQNEAQ. Between the trimmed V and J ends, which lost 5 bases and 3 bases, there was a span of 4 bases. For the CDR3, the DNA is TGTGCCAGCAGCCGCCACACCGGGGAGCTGTTTTTT. It is translated as CASSRHTGELFF. The variable domain in full, with the rest retrieved from reference TRBV7-8 and TRBJ2-2, is GAGVSQSPRYKVAKRGQDVALRCDPISGHVSLFWYQQALGQGPEFLTYFQNEAQLDKSGLPSDRFFAERPEGSVSTLKIQRTQQEDSAVYLCASSRHTGELFFGEGSRLTVL.

This chain connects TRBV12-3 or TRBV12-4 to TRBJ2-6; TRBD1 aligns across 10 bases. V was clipped by 6 bases and J by 0 bases; unmatched bases: 8. The CDR3 totals 18 residues. CDR3 DNA sequence: TGTGCCAGCAGGCCGCGGGGACAGGGGCTCTCTGGGGCCAACGTCCTGACTTTC. Residues: CASRPRGQGLSGANVLTF.

This clonotype was seen a few times. V and J are TRBV3-1 and TRBJ1-6, with 10 nucleotides matching TRBD1. Trimming removed 1 base from V and 8 bases from J; junction bases left unmatched: 5. The CDR3 has 16 residues. CDR1 is LGHDT and CDR2 is YNNKEL in the germline V gene (reference sequence). CDR3 in DNA: TGTGCCAGCAGCCAAGCGCCGGGGACAGGGGATTCACCCCTCCACTTT. It translates to CASSQAPGTGDSPLHF.

J is TRBJ2-1 and V is TRBV6-1, with 9 bases identical to TRBD2. The V segment lost 5 bases and the J segment 6 bases; nucleotides outside the gene matches: 5. Germline CDR1 reads MNHNS; CDR2 reads SASEGT. This CDR3 is built from 14 residues. The CDR3 DNA is TGTGCCAGCAGTCCCCTAGCGGGATCCAATGAGCAGTTCTTC. Translation: CASSPLAGSNEQFF.

This clonotype was counted at least ten times. The gene calls are TRBV21-1 and TRBJ2-7; the D call of TRBD2 is as the table states it, not checked on the DNA. TRBV21-1 is noted as a pseudogene. The CDR3 has 17 amino acids. The CDR3 DNA sequence: TGTGCCAGCGAGAGACTAGCGGGAGTAAGGAACCCCTACGAGCAGTACTTC. The encoded protein is CASERLAGVRNPYEQYF.

The table lists this clonotype with a few counts. The chain employs TRBV20-1 and TRBJ2-5, with a tentative D call TRBD2 (5 bases). The germline V gene has CDR1 DFQATT and CDR2 SNEGSKA (reference sequence). The CDR3 extends over 14 amino acids. Trimming stripped 2 bases from V and 5 bases from J, with 15 bases between. The chain's CDR3 is CSARFGSGAETQYF. CDR3 in DNA: TGCAGTGCTAGATTTGGGAGCGGTGCGGAGACCCAGTACTTC.

In this sample, this clonotype turned up a few times. J is TRBJ1-2 and V is TRBV28; unclear D gene. CDR3 size: 13 residues. With 2 bases removed from V and 4 bases from J, the gap between germline ends came to 8 bases. The germline gives CDR1 MDHEN, CDR2 SYDVKM. CDR3 in amino acids: CASSLVTPYGYTF. CDR3 sequence (DNA): TGTGCCAGCAGTTTAGTGACCCCCTATGGCTACACCTTC.

The chain couples TRBV20-1 to TRBJ2-3, with TRBD2 identical over 10 bases. The trim removed 2 bases at V and 0 bases at J, leaving 14 bases unmatched. The CDR3 has 19 residues. The germline CDR1 and CDR2 sequences are DFQATT and SNEGSKA (reference sequence). CDR3 nucleotide sequence: TGCAGTGCTAGACCTAGACTATCTAGCGGGAGCCATAGCACAGATACGCAGTATTTT. Its protein is CSARPRLSSGSHSTDTQYF.

This clonotype was seen ten or more times. The V gene is TRBV27, the J gene TRBJ2-2, with D uncertain. V lost 5 bases and J lost 5, with 9 bases in between. Germline values: CDR1 MNHEY, CDR2 SMNVEV (reference sequence). The CDR3 is 13 residues long. CDR3: CASSPRKTGELFF. The CDR3 DNA reads as TGTGCCAGCAGTCCTCGAAAAACCGGGGAGCTGTTTTTT.

By proportion, this clonotype is medium-sized. The rearrangement links TRBV12-3 or TRBV12-4 to TRBJ1-1; D perhaps matches TRBD1 (5 bases). V was clipped by 6 bases and J by 5 bases, with 28 bases between them. The CDR3 sequence is 18 residues long. The CDR3 DNA reads as TGTGCCAGCAGGGCCTTTCTATTCGAGATGGGGGATCGGACTGAAGCTTTCTTT. This codes for CASRAFLFEMGDRTEAFF.